One sample yielded the 8 T cell receptor beta chains listed below, sequenced in a study of metastatic and nonmetastatic thyroid tumors. No patient had received any treatment before thyroid surgery. MiXCR reprocessed the PCR reads for TCRdb. This table has some 20,000 clones, 9% to 15% appearing once. The sample taken for sequencing was blood. Receptor source: a male donor with papillary thyroid cancer or a benign thyroid nodule (not recorded which). Some clones in this sample may be carry-over from other donors' samples.

This clone was seen many times. V is TRBV5-6 and J is TRBJ1-2; D ambiguous. There are 14 residues in the CDR3. The V gene lost 0 bases and the J gene lost 1 base, with 7 bases spanning the gap. CDR1 and CDR2 from the germline V gene are SGHDT and YYEEEE. Written as DNA, the CDR3 is TGTGCCAGCAGCTTGGCCCGGGTTAACTATGGCTACACCTTC. The encoded protein is CASSLARVNYGYTF.

This clone was counted ten times or more. V and J are TRBV12-3 or TRBV12-4 and TRBJ1-5, with D uncertain. This CDR3 is built from 14 residues. Trimming pared 6 bases from V and 3 bases from J, leaving 12 bases between. CDR3 region: CASSPHDTNQPQHF. The CDR3 nucleotides read TGTGCCAGCAGCCCCCATGACACCAATCAGCCCCAGCATTTT.

By share of the sample, this clone is medium-sized. The rearrangement joins TRBV6-2 or TRBV6-3 to TRBJ1-2; D might be TRBD1 (5 bases). Trimming removed 2 bases at V and 5 bases at J, with 15 bases between. Per the germline V gene, CDR1 is MNHEY and CDR2 is SVGEGT. This CDR3 has 15 residues. The CDR3 DNA sequence: TGTGCCAGCAGTTACGCCTCGGGCAGGGAGTATGGCTACACCTTC. This translates into CASSYASGREYGYTF.

In its sample, this clone was seen a few times. This could be a read error, since a much larger clone is one nucleotide away. This chain uses TRBV27 with TRBJ2-5, with D perhaps TRBD1 (6 bases). CDR1 and CDR2 (germline): MNHEY, SMNVEV (reference sequence). V shed 5 bases and J shed 4 bases, with 20 bases lying between them. The CDR3 contains 16 residues. CDR3 bases: TGTGCCAGCAGTGCTATGGTCAGGGGTTTACGAGAGACCCAGTACTTC. Protein product: CASSAMVRGLRETQYF.

This clone has just a few counts. V usage is TRBV6-1 and J usage is TRBJ2-7; the D is unclear. In germline, CDR1 is MNHNS, CDR2 SASEGT. This CDR3 is 13 amino acids long. The V gene lost 5 bases and the J gene lost 2 bases, with 10 bases spanning the gap. The CDR3 sequence is CASSFRPTYEQYF. The DNA for the CDR3 is TGTGCCAGCAGTTTCAGGCCTACCTACGAGCAGTACTTC.

The gene calls are TRBV6-1 and TRBJ2-7; 7 bases line up with TRBD1. Germline trimming cut 6 bases from V and 4 bases from J; bases unmatched to any gene: 6. The CDR3 has 13 amino acids. Germline-derived CDR1 and CDR2 are MNHNS and SASEGT. CDR3 sequence reads: CASSQSRGYEQYF. CDR3 DNA: TGTGCCAGCAGCCAATCCAGGGGGTACGAGCAGTACTTC.

The chain employs TRBV11-3 and TRBJ2-2; 7 nucleotides match TRBD1. Per the germline V gene, CDR1 is SGHNT and CDR2 is YENEEA. The CDR3 totals 16 residues. Trimming at V came to 2 bases and at J to 4 bases, leaving 7 bases not matched to a gene. This chain's CDR3 is CASSLQRGQSTGELFF. CDR3 bases: TGTGCCAGCAGCTTACAGAGGGGACAGTCCACCGGGGAGCTGTTTTTT.

This clone came up a few times. This chain uses TRBV15 with TRBJ1-5, with D unresolved. The CDR3 extends over 12 amino acids. In germline, CDR1 is LNHNV, CDR2 YYDKDF (reference sequence). V was shortened by 1 base and J by 6 bases, with 4 bases between the two germline ends. The CDR3 nucleotides read TGTGCCACCAGCAGAGTCGGTCAGCCCCAGCATTTT. Translation gives CATSRVGQPQHF. Supplemented by reference TRBV15 and TRBJ1-5, the full variable domain reads DAMVIQNPRYQVTQFGKPVTLSCSQTLNHNVMYWYQQKSSQAPKLLFHYYDKDFNNEADTPDNFQSRRPNTSFCFLDIRSPGLGDTAMYLCATSRVGQPQHFGDGTRLSIL.